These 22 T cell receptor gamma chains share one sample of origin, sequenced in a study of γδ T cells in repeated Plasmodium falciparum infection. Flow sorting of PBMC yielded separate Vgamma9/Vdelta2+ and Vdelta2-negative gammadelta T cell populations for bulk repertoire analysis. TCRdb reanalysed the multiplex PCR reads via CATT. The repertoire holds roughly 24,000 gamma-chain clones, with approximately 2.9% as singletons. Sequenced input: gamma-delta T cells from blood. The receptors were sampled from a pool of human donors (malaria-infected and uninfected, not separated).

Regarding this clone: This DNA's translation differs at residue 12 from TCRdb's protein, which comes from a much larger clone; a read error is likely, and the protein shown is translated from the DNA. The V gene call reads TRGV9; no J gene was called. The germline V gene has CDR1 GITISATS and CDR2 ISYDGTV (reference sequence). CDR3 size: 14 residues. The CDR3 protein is CALWEVHNYYKELF. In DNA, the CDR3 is TGTGCCTTGTGGGAGGTGCATAACTATTATAAGGAACTCTTT.

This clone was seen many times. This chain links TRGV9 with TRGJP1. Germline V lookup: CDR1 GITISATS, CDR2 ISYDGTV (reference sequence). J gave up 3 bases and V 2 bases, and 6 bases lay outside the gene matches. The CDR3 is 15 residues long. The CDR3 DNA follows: TGTGCCTTGTGGGAGGGAGGGGCCACTGGTTGGTTCAAGATATTT. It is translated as CALWEGGATGWFKIF.

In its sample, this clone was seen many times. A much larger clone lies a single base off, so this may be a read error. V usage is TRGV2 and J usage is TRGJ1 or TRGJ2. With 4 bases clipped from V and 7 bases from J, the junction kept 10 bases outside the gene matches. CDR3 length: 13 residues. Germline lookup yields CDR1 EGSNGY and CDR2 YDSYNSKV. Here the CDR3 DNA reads TGTGCCACCTGGGATTTCCTTTACTATAAGAAACTCTTT. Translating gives CATWDFLYYKKLF.

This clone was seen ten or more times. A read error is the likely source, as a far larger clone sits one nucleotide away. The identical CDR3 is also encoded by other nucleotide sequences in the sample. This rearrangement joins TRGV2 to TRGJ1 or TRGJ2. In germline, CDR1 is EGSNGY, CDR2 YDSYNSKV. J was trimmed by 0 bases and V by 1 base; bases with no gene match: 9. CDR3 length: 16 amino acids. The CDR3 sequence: CATWDGIRSNYYKKLF. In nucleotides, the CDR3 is TGTGCCACCTGGGACGGTATACGCTCGAATTATTATAAGAAACTCTTT.

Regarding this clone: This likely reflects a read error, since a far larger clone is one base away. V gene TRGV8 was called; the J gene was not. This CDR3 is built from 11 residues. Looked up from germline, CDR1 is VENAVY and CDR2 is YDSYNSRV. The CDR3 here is CATWDIHKKLF. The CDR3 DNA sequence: TGTGCCACCTGGGATATTCATAAGAAGCTCTTT.

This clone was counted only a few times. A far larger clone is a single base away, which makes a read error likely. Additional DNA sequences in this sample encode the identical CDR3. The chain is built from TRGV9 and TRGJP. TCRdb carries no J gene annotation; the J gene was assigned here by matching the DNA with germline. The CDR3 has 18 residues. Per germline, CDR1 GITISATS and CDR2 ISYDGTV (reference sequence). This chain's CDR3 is CALWEVRRGELGKKIKVF. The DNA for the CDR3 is TGTGCCTTGTGGGAGGTGCGGAGAGGAGAGTTGGGCAAGAAAATCAAGGTATTT.

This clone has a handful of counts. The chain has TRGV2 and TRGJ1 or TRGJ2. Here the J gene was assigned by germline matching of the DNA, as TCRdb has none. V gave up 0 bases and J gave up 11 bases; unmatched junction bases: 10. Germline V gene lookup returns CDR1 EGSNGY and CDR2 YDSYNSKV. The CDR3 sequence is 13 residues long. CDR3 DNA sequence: TGTGCCACCTGGGACGGGCGTCGGTATGAGAAACTCTTT. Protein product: CATWDGRRYEKLF.

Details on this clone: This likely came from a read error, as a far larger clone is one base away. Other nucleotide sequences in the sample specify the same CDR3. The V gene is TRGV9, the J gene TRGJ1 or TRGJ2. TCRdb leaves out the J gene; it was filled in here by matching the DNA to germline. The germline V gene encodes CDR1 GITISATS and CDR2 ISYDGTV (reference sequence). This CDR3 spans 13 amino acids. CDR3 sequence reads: CALWDYIYYKKLF. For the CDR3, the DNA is TGTGCCTTATGGGATTACATTTATTATAAGAAACTCTTT.

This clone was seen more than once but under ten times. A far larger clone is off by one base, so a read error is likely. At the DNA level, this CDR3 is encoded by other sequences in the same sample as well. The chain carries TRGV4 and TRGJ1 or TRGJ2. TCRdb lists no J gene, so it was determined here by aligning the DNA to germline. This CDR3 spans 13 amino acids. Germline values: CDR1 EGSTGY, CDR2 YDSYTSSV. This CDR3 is CATWDGQRGWKLF. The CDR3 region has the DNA TGTGCTACCTGGGATGGGCAAAGGGGTTGGAAACTCTTT.

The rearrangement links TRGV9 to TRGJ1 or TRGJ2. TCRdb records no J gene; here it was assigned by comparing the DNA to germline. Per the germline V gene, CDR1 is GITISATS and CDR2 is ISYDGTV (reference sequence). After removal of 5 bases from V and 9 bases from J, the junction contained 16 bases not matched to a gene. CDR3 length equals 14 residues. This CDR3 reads CALWVTSKGFKKLF. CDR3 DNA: TGTGCCTTGTGGGTGACCTCCAAGGGCTTTAAGAAACTCTTT.

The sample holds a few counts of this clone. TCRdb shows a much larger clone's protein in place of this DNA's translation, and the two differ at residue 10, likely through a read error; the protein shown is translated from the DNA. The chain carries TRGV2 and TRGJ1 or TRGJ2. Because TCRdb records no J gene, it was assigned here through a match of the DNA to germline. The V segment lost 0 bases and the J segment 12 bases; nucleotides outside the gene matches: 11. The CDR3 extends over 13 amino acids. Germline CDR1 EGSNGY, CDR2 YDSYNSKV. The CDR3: CATWDGPSRSKLF. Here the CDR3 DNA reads TGTGCCACCTGGGACGGGCCGTCCCGATCGAAACTCTTT.

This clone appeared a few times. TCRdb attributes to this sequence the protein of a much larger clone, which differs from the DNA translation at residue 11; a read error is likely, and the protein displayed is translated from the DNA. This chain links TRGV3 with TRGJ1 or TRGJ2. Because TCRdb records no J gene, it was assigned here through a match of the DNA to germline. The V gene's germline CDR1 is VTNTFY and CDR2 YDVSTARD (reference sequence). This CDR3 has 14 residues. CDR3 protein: CATWDITGWYRKLF. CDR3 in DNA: TGTGCCACCTGGGACATCACGGGATGGTATAGGAAACTCTTT.

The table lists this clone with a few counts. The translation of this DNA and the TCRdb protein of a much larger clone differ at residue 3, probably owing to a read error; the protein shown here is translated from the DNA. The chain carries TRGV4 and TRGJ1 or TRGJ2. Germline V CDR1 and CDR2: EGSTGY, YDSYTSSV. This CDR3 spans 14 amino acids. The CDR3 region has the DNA TGTGCCGCCTGGAGTATAAGGGATAGGAAAAAGAAACTCTTT. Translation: CAAWSIRDRKKKLF.

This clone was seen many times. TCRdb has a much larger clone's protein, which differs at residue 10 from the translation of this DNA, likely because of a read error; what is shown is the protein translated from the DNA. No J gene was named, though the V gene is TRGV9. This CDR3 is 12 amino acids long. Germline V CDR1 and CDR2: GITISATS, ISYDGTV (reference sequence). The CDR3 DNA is TGTGCCTTGTGGGTGAATTATTATAAGGAACTCTTT. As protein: CALWVNYYKELF.

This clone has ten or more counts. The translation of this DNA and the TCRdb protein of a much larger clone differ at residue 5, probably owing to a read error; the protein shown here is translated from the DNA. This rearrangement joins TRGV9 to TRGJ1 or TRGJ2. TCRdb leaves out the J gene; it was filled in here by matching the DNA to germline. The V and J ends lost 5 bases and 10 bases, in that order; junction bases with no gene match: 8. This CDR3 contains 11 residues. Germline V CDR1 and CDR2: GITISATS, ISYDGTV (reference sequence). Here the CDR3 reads CALWGFLKKLF. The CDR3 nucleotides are TGTGCCTTGTGGGGGTTTTTAAAGAAACTCTTT.

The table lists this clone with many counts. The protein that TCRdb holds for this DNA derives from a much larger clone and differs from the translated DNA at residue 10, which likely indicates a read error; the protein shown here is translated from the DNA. In DNA form, the CDR3 reads TGTGCCTTGTGGGAGGTTTCTGATAGTGGTTGGATCAAGACGTTT. Translating gives CALWEVSDSGWIKTF. The V call is TRGV9, the J call TRGJP2. TCRdb does not report a J gene; here it was assigned by matching the DNA to germline references. Germline V gene sequence: CDR1 GITISATS, CDR2 ISYDGTV (reference sequence). The CDR3 is 15 residues long.

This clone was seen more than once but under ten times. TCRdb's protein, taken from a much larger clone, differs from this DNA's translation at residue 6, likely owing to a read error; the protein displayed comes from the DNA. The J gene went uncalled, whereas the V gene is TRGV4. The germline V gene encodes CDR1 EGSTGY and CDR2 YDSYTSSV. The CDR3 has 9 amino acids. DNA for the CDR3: TGTGCCACGGGTTATAATAAACTCTTT. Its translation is CATGYNKLF.

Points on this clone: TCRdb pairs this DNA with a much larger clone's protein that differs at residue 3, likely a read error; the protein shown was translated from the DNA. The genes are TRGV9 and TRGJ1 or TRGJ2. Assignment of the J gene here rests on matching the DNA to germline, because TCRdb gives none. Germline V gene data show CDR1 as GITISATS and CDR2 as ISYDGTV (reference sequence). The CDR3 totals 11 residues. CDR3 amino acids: CASWLPCKKLF. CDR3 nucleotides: TGTGCCTCGTGGCTCCCGTGCAAGAAACTCTTT.

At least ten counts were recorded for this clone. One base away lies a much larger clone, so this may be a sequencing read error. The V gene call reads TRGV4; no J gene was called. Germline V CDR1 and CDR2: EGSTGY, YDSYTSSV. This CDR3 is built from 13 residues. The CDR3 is CATWKVNYYKKLF. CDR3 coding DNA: TGTGCCACCTGGAAAGTGAATTATTATAAGAAACTTTTT.

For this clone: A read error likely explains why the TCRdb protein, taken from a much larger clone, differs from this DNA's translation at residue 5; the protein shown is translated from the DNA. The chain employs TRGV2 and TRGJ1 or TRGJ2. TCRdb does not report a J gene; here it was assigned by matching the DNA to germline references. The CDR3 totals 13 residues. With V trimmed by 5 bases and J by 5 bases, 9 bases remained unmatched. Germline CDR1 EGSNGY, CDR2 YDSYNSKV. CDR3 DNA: TGTGCCACCTGGGGCGGAATTGATTATAAGAAACTCTTT. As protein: CATWGGIDYKKLF.

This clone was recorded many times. CDR3 sequence (DNA): TGTGCCACCTGGGATGGGCCGGTTCATTATTACAGGAAACTCTTT. Encoded protein: CATWDGPVHYYRKLF. The chain links TRGV2 to TRGJ1 or TRGJ2. The CDR3 is made up of 15 amino acids. Germline V gives CDR1 EGSNGY, CDR2 YDSYNSKV. After removal of 4 bases from V and 12 bases from J, the junction contained 21 bases not matched to a gene.

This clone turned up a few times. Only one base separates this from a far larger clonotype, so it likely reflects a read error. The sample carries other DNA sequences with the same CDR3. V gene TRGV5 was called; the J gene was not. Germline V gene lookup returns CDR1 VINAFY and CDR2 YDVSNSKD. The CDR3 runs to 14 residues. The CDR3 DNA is TGTGCCACCTGGGACAAACGTAGTGATTGGATTAAGACGTTT. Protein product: CATWDKRSDWIKTF.